This TCR beta chain came from a study of T cell clones after liver transplantation. Study-wide context: Tolerant meant at least one year fully off immunosuppression without liver enzymes above twice normal. Samples came pre-transplant, pre-randomization before withdrawal, and post-randomization after withdrawal ended.

With regard to this clone: Antigen: not known.

The study's findings and limits: Small, mixed patient groups and varying post-transplant times limit these conclusions.

Some clones are missing from TCRdb's copy, which holds only in-frame ones; the method was immunoSEQ multiplex PCR. The table lists tens of thousands of clones, 60% to 80% of them singletons. The sequences come from CD4+ T cells from blood, collected before liver transplant. This sequence originates from a human donor who received a liver transplant.

Here the CDR3 reads CASSEADRAGLPQHF. CDR3 nucleotides: TGTGCCAGCAGTGAAGCGGACAGGGCCGGTTTGCCCCAGCATTTT. V usage is TRBV6-1 and J usage is TRBJ1-5; 8 nucleotides match TRBD1. Germline CDR1 MNHNS, CDR2 SASEGT. The ends lost 0 bases at V and 9 bases at J; junction bases unmatched: 7. CDR3 length: 15 amino acids.